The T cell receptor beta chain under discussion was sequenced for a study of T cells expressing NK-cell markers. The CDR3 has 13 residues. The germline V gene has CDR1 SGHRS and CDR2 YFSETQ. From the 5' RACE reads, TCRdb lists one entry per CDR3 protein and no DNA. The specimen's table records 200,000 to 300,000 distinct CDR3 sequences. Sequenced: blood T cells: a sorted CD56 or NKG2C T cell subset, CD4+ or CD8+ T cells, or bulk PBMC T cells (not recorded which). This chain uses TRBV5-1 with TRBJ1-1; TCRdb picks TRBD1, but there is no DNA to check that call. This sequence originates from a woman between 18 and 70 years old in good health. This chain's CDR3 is CASSLEQIKGAFF.